Described below is a single TCR beta chain sequence and its context. The data were taken from a study of blood T cell repertoires in COVID-19. Overall study context: Sites across the United States, Italy and Spain contributed samples from acute and convalescent COVID-19. The analysed material was cDNA or gDNA that came from T cells, B-cell-depleted T cells, or PBMCs.

In the original workflow: Estimated nucleated cell counts came from reference gene primer amplification. The data were produced by immunoSEQ multiplex PCR, yet TCRdb's version contains in-frame clones alone and is incomplete. The V and J calls and the clone size are those of that table, but D and trimming were determined from the DNA. The sample lists 75,000 to 95,000 clones; around four fifths were seen once. The CDR3 contains 13 residues. With 6 bases clipped from V and 9 bases from J, the junction kept 7 bases outside the gene matches. Germline loops: CDR1 MNHEY, CDR2 SMNVEV (reference sequence). Input material: peripheral blood. J is TRBJ2-4 and V is TRBV27; 8 bases match TRBD2. This receptor was taken from a man aged 45-60 years with acute or convalescent COVID-19. The CDR3 sequence is CASRSGGAGIQYF. CDR3 nucleotide sequence: TGTGCCAGCAGGTCCGGGGGGGCCGGCATTCAGTACTTC.